This TCR beta chain stems from a study of spatial heterogeneity in lung cancer. Time point: sample taken at primary tumor resection. TCRdb fed the 5' RACE reads into MiXCR, producing one record per CDR3 protein. The table includes around 100,000 distinct CDR3 sequences, around 4.8% detected once. The CDR3 sequence is 15 residues long. Germline V CDR1 and CDR2: DFQATT, SNEGSKA (reference sequence). V was shortened by 0 bases and J by 8 bases, with 17 bases between the two germline ends. General observations from the study: Tumor mutation count correlated with how many alpha and beta TCRs expanded intratumorally.

This clonotype has ten or more counts. Antigen specificity is unknown. The chain recombines TRBV20-1 with TRBJ2-1; perhaps TRBD2 as D (6 bases). The sequence was collected from a male donor with early-stage non-small cell lung cancer. The sequencing used lung tumor tissue, collected at surgery. CDR3 protein: CSARDFGQGGDEQFF. The CDR3 coding sequence is TGCAGTGCTAGAGATTTTGGGCAGGGAGGCGATGAGCAGTTCTTC.